The 23 T cell receptor beta chains in this list originate from one sample, sequenced in a study of cytomegalovirus exposure and HLA in healthy donors. Amplification used 60 Vbeta primers and 13 Jbeta primers. Repertoires were generated with immunoSEQ multiplex PCR, while TCRdb's copy carries only in-frame clones and drops some. Of roughly 170,000 clones in the sample, less than 75% were seen once. Sequencing was carried out using PBMCs. The receptors shown here come from a girl aged 10-17 years in good health and CMV-seronegative.

In this sample, this clone turned up a few times. The chain couples TRBV10-3 to TRBJ1-1; TRBD1 matches at 10 bases. After removal of 7 bases from V and 1 base from J, the junction contained 3 bases not matched to a gene. From germline, CDR1 is ENHRY and CDR2 SYGVKD. The CDR3 extends over 14 amino acids. The CDR3 loop is CAITRDRGNTEAFF. The CDR3 nucleotides read TGTGCCATCACCCGGGACAGGGGGAACACTGAAGCTTTCTTT.

V is TRBV9 and J is TRBJ2-7; TRBD1 matches at 11 bases. Trimming cost V 2 bases and J 2 bases; bases outside gene matches: 3. Germline lookup yields CDR1 SGDLS and CDR2 YYNGEE. This CDR3 is built from 15 residues. CDR3 in amino acids: CASSVLGQGAYEQYF. The CDR3 coding sequence is TGTGCCAGCAGCGTGCTGGGACAGGGGGCCTACGAGCAGTACTTC.

The V call is TRBV7-8, the J call TRBJ1-2; TRBD1 might be the D (5 bases). V lost 1 base and J lost 3, with 12 bases in between. The CDR3 runs 15 residues. The germline CDR1 and CDR2 sequences are SGHVS and FQNEAQ. CDR3 residues: CASSLGAGLDYGYTF. CDR3 DNA: TGTGCCAGCAGCTTAGGCGCGGGACTAGACTATGGCTACACCTTC.

This clone was found a few times. V is TRBV5-1 and J is TRBJ2-7; 9 bases agree with TRBD1. V lost 1 base, J lost 5 bases, and 7 bases stayed unmatched. The germline CDR1 and CDR2 sequences are SGHRS and YFSETQ. This CDR3 has 15 residues. CDR3 sequence reads: CASSLKRDRDHEQYF. The CDR3, as DNA: TGCGCCAGCAGCTTGAAGCGGGACAGGGACCACGAGCAGTACTTC. Full variable domain (missing parts from reference TRBV5-1 and TRBJ2-7): KAGVTQTPRYLIKTRGQQVTLSCSPISGHRSVSWYQQTPGQGLQFLFEYFSETQRNKGNFPGRFSGRQFSNSRSEMNVSTLELGDSALYLCASSLKRDRDHEQYFGPGTRLTVT.

The chain carries TRBV29-1 and TRBJ1-1; tentative D call: TRBD1 (5 bases). The CDR3 covers 11 residues. Germline assignment: CDR1 SQVTM and CDR2 ANQGSEA. With 0 bases removed from V and 13 bases from J, the gap between germline ends came to 12 bases. CDR3 residues: CSVEDPSDSFF. CDR3 DNA sequence: TGCAGCGTTGAAGATCCGTCTGACAGTTTCTTT.

The CDR3 sequence is CASSSPGGLPLHF. The CDR3 DNA reads TGTGCCAGCAGCTCCCCCGGGGGGTTACCCCTCCACTTT. The chain joins TRBV7-9 to TRBJ1-6; D may be TRBD1 (5 bases). This CDR3 contains 13 residues. Germline V gene sequence: CDR1 SEHNR, CDR2 FQNEAQ (reference sequence). V dropped 4 bases and J dropped 12 bases, with 13 bases sitting between them.

The chain links TRBV14 to TRBJ2-3, with 7 bases lining up with TRBD2. This CDR3 has 15 amino acids. Germline V gene sequence: CDR1 SGHDN, CDR2 FVKESK. J gave up 4 bases and V 4 bases, and 8 bases lay outside the gene matches. CDR3 protein: CASSRRSSGADTQYF. CDR3 in DNA: TGTGCCAGCAGCCGACGATCTAGCGGCGCAGATACGCAGTATTTT.

The chain recombines TRBV2 with TRBJ2-6; TRBD1 matches 11 bases. The V segment lost 6 bases and the J segment 0 bases; nucleotides outside the gene matches: 13. The CDR3 is made up of 20 amino acids. In germline, CDR1 is SNHLY, CDR2 FYNNEI. CDR3 amino acids: CASRTGQGAPLRSGANVLTF. The CDR3 DNA is TGTGCCAGCAGGACCGGACAGGGGGCTCCTCTCCGCTCTGGGGCCAACGTCCTGACTTTC.

The chain recombines TRBV7-9 with TRBJ2-7; 11 positions match TRBD2. The CDR3 runs 15 residues. The germline V gene encodes CDR1 SEHNR and CDR2 FQNEAQ (reference sequence). V dropped 1 base and J dropped 7; count of bases not matched to a gene: 6. Here the CDR3 DNA reads TGTGCCAGCAGCTTAGTAGCGGGGGGGCCGCTGGAGCAGTACTTC. This translates into CASSLVAGGPLEQYF.

This clone has a handful of counts. The CDR3 DNA follows: TGCGCCAGCAGCCAAGAGACAGGGGCCAACAATCAGCCCCAGCATTTT. It translates to CASSQETGANNQPQHF. This chain links TRBV4-1 with TRBJ1-5; 8 nucleotides agree with TRBD1. Germline assignment: CDR1 MGHRA and CDR2 YSYEKL. The length of the CDR3 is 16 residues. Germline trimming cut 0 bases from V and 3 bases from J; bases unmatched to any gene: 4.

V is TRBV10-3 and J is TRBJ1-2; 9 bases align to TRBD1. Germline trimming cut 6 bases from V and 4 bases from J; bases unmatched to any gene: 3. Germline V lookup: CDR1 ENHRY, CDR2 SYGVKD. CDR3 size: 13 residues. The CDR3 DNA sequence: TGTGCCATCAGACAGGGACAGGGCTATGGCTACACCTTC. Translated: CAIRQGQGYGYTF.

CDR3 DNA: TGTGCCAGCAGCTTGTTAAATTCACCCCTCCACTTT. Translating gives CASSLLNSPLHF. V usage is TRBV5-5 and J usage is TRBJ1-6; no definite D call. V lost 1 base and J lost 7, with 3 bases in between. Germline lookup yields CDR1 SGHKS and CDR2 YYEKEE (reference sequence). The CDR3 extends over 12 amino acids.

The chain links TRBV15 to TRBJ1-1, with D perhaps matching TRBD1 (6 bases). The germline V and J ends were trimmed by 0 bases and 4 bases, with 12 bases remaining between them. This CDR3 is built from 15 residues. Germline V gene lookup returns CDR1 LNHNV and CDR2 YYDKDF (reference sequence). The DNA for the CDR3 is TGTGCCACCAGCAGAGAAGGGGGGGGGTTCACTGAAGCTTTCTTT. The encoded protein is CATSREGGGFTEAFF.

The gene calls are TRBV5-4 and TRBJ1-1, with 9 bases that match TRBD1. The CDR3 has 15 amino acids. V lost 0 bases to trimming and J lost 4 bases; unmatched junction nucleotides: 4. Germline V gene sequence: CDR1 SGHNT, CDR2 YYREEE (reference sequence). The CDR3 protein is CASSLAGTGSTEAFF. For the CDR3, the DNA is TGTGCCAGCAGCTTGGCCGGGACAGGGAGCACTGAAGCTTTCTTT. Filled out from reference TRBV5-4 and TRBJ1-1, the complete variable domain reads ETGVTQSPTHLIKTRGQQVTLRCSSQSGHNTVSWYQQALGQGPQFIFQYYREEENGRGNFPPRFSGLQFPNYSSELNVNALELDDSALYLCASSLAGTGSTEAFFGQGTRLTVV.

This clone came up a few times. This rearrangement joins TRBV6-5 to TRBJ2-7; 8 bases fit TRBD2. The germline V gene has CDR1 MNHEY and CDR2 SVGAGI. V lost 8 bases to trimming and J lost 3 bases; unmatched junction nucleotides: 9. The CDR3 has 14 amino acids. The CDR3 loop reads CASASGTRVYEQYF. The CDR3 DNA reads as TGTGCCAGCGCTTCCGGGACTAGAGTCTACGAGCAGTACTTC.

The chain joins TRBV6-6 to TRBJ1-2, with a tentative D call TRBD1 (6 bases). Trimming removed 0 bases at V and 6 bases at J, with 11 bases between. Germline V CDR1 and CDR2: MNHNY, SVGAGI (reference sequence). CDR3 length: 14 residues. DNA for the CDR3: TGTGCCAGCAGTTACTCAACAGGGACGGATGGCTACACCTTC. Translation gives CASSYSTGTDGYTF.

The chain is built from TRBV6-5 and TRBJ1-6, with TRBD1 identical over 8 bases. This CDR3 contains 14 residues. Trimming at V came to 7 bases and at J to 7 bases, leaving 6 bases not matched to a gene. The V gene's germline CDR1 is MNHEY and CDR2 SVGAGI. In nucleotides, the CDR3 is TGTGCCAGCACTAAGACAGGGGCGAATTCACCCCTCCACTTT. As protein: CASTKTGANSPLHF.

The chain is built from TRBV5-8 and TRBJ2-6; D possibly corresponds to TRBD1 (6 bases). CDR3 length: 17 residues. CDR1 and CDR2 from the germline V gene are SGHTS and YDEGEE. V lost 2 bases and J lost 0, with 12 bases in between. The CDR3 is CASSFPGDYSGANVLTF. CDR3 sequence (DNA): TGTGCCAGCAGCTTCCCAGGGGATTACTCTGGGGCCAACGTCCTGACTTTC.

This chain connects TRBV7-9 to TRBJ1-4; D is uncertain. This CDR3 spans 15 amino acids. Germline assignment: CDR1 SEHNR and CDR2 FQNEAQ (reference sequence). V was cut by 1 base and J by 6 bases, with 12 bases left in between. The CDR3 spells CASSLGTLADEKLFF. The DNA for the CDR3 is TGTGCCAGCAGCTTAGGGACGCTAGCCGATGAAAAACTGTTTTTT.

This clone was seen only a few times. V and J are TRBV5-1 and TRBJ1-1, with 7 positions matching TRBD1. Germline-derived CDR1 and CDR2 are SGHRS and YFSETQ. V was clipped by 3 bases and J by 1 base; unmatched bases: 3. The CDR3 extends over 14 amino acids. The CDR3 protein is CASSYRTGNTEAFF. The DNA of the CDR3 is TGCGCCAGCAGCTACCGGACAGGGAACACTGAAGCTTTCTTT.

The chain has TRBV9 and TRBJ1-4; tentative D call: TRBD1 (6 bases). Between the trimmed V and J ends, which lost 4 bases and 8 bases, there was a span of 18 bases. This CDR3 region has 15 residues. Per the germline V gene, CDR1 is SGDLS and CDR2 is YYNGEE. The CDR3 sequence is CASSLRGGTREKLFF. In DNA, the CDR3 is TGTGCCAGCAGCTTAAGGGGGGGTACAAGGGAAAAACTGTTTTTT.

This chain links TRBV29-1 with TRBJ1-2; 9 bases are a match to TRBD1. With V trimmed by 7 bases and J by 2 bases, 14 bases remained unmatched. The CDR3 contains 16 residues. Germline V lookup: CDR1 SQVTM, CDR2 ANQGSEA. The CDR3 DNA follows: TGCAGCGCTCCCCGGGACAGGGCCGACCGGAACTATGGCTACACCTTC. Its protein is CSAPRDRADRNYGYTF.

This chain joins TRBV6-6 and TRBJ1-1, with TRBD1 matching 8 bases. Germline V gene lookup returns CDR1 MNHNY and CDR2 SVGAGI (reference sequence). The CDR3 is made up of 14 amino acids. Trimming took 5 bases from V and 1 from J; bases not matched to a gene: 3. CDR3 in amino acids: CASSPGQGNTEAFF. The CDR3 DNA reads as TGTGCCAGCAGTCCCGGACAGGGGAACACTGAAGCTTTCTTT.